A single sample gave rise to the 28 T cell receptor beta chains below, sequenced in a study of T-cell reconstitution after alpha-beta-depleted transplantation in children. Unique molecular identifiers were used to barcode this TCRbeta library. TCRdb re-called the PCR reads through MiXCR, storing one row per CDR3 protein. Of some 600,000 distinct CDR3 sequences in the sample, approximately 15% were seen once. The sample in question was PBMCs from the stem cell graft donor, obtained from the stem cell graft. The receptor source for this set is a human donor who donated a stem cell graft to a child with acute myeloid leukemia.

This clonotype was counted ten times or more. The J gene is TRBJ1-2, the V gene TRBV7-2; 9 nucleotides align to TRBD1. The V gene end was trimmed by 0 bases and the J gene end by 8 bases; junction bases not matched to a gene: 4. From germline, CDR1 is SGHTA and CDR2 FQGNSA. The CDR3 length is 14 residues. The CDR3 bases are TGTGCCAGCAGCTTAGCGCGGGGACAGGGAGGCTACACCTTC. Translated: CASSLARGQGGYTF.

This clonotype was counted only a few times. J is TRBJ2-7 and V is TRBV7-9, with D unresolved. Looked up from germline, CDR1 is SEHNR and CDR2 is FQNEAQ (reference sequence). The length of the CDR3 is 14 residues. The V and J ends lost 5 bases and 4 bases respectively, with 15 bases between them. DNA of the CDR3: TGTGCCAGCAGCCGCGACCCGGGTAGATACGAGCAGTACTTC. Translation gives CASSRDPGRYEQYF.

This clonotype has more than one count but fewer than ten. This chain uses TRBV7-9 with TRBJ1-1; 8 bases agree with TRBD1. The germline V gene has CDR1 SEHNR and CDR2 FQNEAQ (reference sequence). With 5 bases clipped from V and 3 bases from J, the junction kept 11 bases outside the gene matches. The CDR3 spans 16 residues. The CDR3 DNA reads TGTGCCAGCAGCCGCGGAACAGGGGGATGGCACACTGAAGCTTTCTTT. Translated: CASSRGTGGWHTEAFF. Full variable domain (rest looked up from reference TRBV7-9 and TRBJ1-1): DTGVSQNPRHKITKRGQNVTFRCDPISEHNRLYWYRQTLGQGPEFLTYFQNEAQLEKSRLLSDRFSAERPKGSFSTLEIQRTEQGDSAMYLCASSRGTGGWHTEAFFGQGTRLTVV.

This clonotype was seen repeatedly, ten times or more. CDR3 in DNA: TGTGCCACCAGCCGAGGGAATGCAGGGTACTATGGCTACACCTTC. Translating it yields CATSRGNAGYYGYTF. V is TRBV15 and J is TRBJ1-2; a possible D gene is TRBD1 (5 bases). The germline gives CDR1 LNHNV, CDR2 YYDKDF (reference sequence). V was pared by 5 bases and J by 3 bases, with 16 bases between. The CDR3 is 15 residues long. Variable domain in full (rest from reference TRBV15 and TRBJ1-2): DAMVIQNPRYQVTQFGKPVTLSCSQTLNHNVMYWYQQKSSQAPKLLFHYYDKDFNNEADTPDNFQSRRPNTSFCFLDIRSPGLGDTAMYLCATSRGNAGYYGYTFGSGTRLTVV.

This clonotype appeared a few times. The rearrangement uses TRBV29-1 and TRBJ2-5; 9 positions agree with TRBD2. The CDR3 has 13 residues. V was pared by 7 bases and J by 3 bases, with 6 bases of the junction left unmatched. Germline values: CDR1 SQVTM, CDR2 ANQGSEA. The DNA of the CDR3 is TGCAGCGCCCTTAGCGGGGGAAAAGAGACCCAGTACTTC. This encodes CSALSGGKETQYF.

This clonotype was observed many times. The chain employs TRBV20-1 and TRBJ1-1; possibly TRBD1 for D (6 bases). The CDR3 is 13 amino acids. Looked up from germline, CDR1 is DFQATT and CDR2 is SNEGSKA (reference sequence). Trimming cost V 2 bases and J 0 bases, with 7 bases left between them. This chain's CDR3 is CSARRQVNTEAFF. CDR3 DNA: TGCAGTGCTAGAAGACAGGTGAACACTGAAGCTTTCTTT.

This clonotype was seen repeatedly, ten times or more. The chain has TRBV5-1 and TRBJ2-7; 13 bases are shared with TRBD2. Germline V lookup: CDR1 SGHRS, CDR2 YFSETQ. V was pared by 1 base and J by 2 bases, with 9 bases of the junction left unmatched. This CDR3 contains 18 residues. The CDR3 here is CASSLTTSGGPLAYEQYF. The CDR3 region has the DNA TGCGCCAGCAGCTTGACGACTAGCGGGGGGCCACTCGCCTACGAGCAGTACTTC.

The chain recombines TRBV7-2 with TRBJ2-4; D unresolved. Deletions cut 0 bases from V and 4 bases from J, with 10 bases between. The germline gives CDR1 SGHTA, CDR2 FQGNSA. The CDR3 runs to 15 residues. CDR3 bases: TGTGCCAGCAGCTTAGCGCCGTTACAGAAAAACATTCAGTACTTC. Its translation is CASSLAPLQKNIQYF.

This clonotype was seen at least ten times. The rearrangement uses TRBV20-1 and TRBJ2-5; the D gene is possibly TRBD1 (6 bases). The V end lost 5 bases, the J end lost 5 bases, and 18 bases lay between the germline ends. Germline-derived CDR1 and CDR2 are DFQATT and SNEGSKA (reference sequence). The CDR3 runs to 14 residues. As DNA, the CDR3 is TGCAGTGCTGACCGAACAGGGATTTGGGAGACCCAGTACTTC. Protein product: CSADRTGIWETQYF.

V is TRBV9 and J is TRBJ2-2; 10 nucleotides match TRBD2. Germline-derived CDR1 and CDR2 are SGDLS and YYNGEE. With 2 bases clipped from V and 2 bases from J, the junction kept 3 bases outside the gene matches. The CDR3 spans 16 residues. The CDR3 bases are TGTGCCAGCAGCGTTCCTAGCGGGGGTAACACCGGGGAGCTGTTTTTT. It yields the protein CASSVPSGGNTGELFF. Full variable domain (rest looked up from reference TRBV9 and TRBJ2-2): DSGVTQTPKHLITATGQRVTLRCSPRSGDLSVYWYQQSLDQGLQFLIQYYNGEERAKGNILERFSAQQFPDLHSELNLSSLELGDSALYFCASSVPSGGNTGELFFGEGSRLTVL.

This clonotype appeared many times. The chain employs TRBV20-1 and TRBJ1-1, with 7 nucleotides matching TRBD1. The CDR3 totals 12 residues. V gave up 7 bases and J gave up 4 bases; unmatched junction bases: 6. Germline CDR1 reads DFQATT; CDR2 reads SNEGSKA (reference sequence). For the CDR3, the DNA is TGCAGTGAGAGGGGGCCTGGCACTGAAGCTTTCTTT. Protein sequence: CSERGPGTEAFF.

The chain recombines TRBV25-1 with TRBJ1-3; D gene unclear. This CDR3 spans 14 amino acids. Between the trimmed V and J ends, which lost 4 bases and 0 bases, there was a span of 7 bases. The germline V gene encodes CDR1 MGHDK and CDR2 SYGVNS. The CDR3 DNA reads TGTGCCAGCAGTGGGATCAGCTCTGGAAACACCATATATTTT. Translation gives CASSGISSGNTIYF.

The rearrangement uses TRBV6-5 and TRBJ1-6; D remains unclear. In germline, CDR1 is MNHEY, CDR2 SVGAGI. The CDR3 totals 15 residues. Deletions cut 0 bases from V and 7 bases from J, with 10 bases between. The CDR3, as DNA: TGTGCCAGCAGTTACTCGACAAGGGCGAATTCACCCCTCCACTTT. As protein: CASSYSTRANSPLHF.

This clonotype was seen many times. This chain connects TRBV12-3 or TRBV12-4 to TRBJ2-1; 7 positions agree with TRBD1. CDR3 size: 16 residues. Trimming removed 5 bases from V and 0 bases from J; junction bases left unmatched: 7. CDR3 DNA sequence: TGTGCCAGCAGTAGGGGGCTTCTTAGCTCCTACAATGAGCAGTTCTTC. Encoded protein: CASSRGLLSSYNEQFF.

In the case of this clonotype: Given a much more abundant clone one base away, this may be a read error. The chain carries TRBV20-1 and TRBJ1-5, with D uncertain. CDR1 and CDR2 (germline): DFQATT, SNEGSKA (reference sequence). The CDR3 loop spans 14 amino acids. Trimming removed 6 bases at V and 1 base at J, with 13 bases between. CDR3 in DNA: TGCAGTGCAGGGAGGTGTAGGAGCAATCAGCCCCAGCATTTT. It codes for CSAGRCRSNQPQHF.

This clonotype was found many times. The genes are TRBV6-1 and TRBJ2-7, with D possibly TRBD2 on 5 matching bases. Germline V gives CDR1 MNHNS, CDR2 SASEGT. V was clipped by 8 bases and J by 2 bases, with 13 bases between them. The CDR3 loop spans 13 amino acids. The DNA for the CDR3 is TGTGCCAGCCTTTTCGGGATAGCCTACGAGCAGTACTTC. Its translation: CASLFGIAYEQYF.

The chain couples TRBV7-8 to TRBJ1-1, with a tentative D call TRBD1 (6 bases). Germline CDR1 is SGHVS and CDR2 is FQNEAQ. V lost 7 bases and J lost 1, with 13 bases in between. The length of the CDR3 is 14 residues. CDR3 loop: CASTEEGQNTEAFF. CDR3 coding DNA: TGTGCCAGCACCGAGGAGGGACAGAACACTGAAGCTTTCTTT. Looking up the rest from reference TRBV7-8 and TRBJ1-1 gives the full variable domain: GAGVSQSPRYKVAKRGQDVALRCDPISGHVSLFWYQQALGQGPEFLTYFQNEAQLDKSGLPSDRFFAERPEGSVSTLKIQRTQQEDSAVYLCASTEEGQNTEAFFGQGTRLTVV.

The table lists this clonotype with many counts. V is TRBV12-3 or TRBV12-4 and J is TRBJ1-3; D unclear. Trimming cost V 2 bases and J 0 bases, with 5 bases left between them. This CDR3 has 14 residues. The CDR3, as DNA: TGTGCCAGCAGTTTACGGGACTCTGGAAACACCATATATTTT. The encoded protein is CASSLRDSGNTIYF.

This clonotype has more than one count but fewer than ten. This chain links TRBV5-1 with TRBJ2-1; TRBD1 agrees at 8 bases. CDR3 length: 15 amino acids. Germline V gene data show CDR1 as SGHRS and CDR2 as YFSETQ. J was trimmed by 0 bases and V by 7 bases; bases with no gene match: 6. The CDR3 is CASGSGGASYNEQFF. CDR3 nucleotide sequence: TGCGCCAGCGGGTCAGGGGGCGCCTCCTACAATGAGCAGTTCTTC. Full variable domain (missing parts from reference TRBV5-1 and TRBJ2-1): KAGVTQTPRYLIKTRGQQVTLSCSPISGHRSVSWYQQTPGQGLQFLFEYFSETQRNKGNFPGRFSGRQFSNSRSEMNVSTLELGDSALYLCASGSGGASYNEQFFGPGTRLTVL.

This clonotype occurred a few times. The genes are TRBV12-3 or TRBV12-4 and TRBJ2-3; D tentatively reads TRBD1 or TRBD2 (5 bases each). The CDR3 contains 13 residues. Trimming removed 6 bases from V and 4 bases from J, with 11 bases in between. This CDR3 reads CASSPGTSDTQYF. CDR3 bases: TGTGCCAGCAGCCCGGGGACGTCAGATACGCAGTATTTT.

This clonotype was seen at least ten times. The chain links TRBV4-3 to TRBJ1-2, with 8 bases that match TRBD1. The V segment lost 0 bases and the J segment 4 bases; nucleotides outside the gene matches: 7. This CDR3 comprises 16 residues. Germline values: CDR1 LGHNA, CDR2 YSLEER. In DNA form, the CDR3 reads TGCGCCAGCAGCCAAGAATGGCAGGGGGCGGTCTATGGCTACACCTTC. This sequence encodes CASSQEWQGAVYGYTF.

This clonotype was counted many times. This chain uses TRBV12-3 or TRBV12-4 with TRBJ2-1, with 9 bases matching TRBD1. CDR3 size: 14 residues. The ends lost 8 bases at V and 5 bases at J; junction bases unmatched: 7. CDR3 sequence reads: CASCPGQGHNEQFF. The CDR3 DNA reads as TGTGCCAGCTGTCCGGGACAGGGACACAATGAGCAGTTCTTC.

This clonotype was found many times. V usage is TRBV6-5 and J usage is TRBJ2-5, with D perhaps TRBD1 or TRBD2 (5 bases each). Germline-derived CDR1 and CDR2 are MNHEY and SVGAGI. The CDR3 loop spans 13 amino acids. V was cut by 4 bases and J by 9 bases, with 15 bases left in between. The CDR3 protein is CASSSGTELAQYF. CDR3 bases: TGTGCCAGCAGTTCCGGGACCGAGTTGGCCCAGTACTTC.

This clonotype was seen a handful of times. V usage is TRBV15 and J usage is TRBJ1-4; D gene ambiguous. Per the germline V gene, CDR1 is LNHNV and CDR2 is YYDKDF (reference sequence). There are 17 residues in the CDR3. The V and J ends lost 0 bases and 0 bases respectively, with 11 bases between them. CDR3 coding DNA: TGTGCCACCAGCAGAGATCCCTGGACGGCAACTAATGAAAAACTGTTTTTT. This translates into CATSRDPWTATNEKLFF. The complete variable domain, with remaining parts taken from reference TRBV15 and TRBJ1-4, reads DAMVIQNPRYQVTQFGKPVTLSCSQTLNHNVMYWYQQKSSQAPKLLFHYYDKDFNNEADTPDNFQSRRPNTSFCFLDIRSPGLGDTAMYLCATSRDPWTATNEKLFFGSGTQLSVL.

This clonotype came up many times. The CDR3 protein is CASSYVGYNEQFF. CDR3 coding DNA: TGTGCCAGCAGTTACGTGGGGTACAATGAGCAGTTCTTC. The V call is TRBV6-2 or TRBV6-3, the J call TRBJ2-1; D is undetermined. V was shortened by 2 bases and J by 4 bases, with 6 bases between the two germline ends. Germline loops: CDR1 MNHEY, CDR2 SVGEGT. CDR3 size: 13 residues.

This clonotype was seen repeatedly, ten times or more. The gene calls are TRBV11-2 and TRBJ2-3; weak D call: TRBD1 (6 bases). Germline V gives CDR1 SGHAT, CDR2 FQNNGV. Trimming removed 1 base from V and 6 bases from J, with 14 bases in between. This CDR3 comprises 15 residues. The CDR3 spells CASSLGTARRDTQYF. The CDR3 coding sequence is TGTGCCAGCAGCTTAGGGACAGCGCGAAGGGATACGCAGTATTTT. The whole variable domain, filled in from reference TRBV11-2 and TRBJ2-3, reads EAGVAQSPRYKIIEKRQSVAFWCNPISGHATLYWYQQILGQGPKLLIQFQNNGVVDDSQLPKDRFSAERLKGVDSTLKIQPAKLEDSAVYLCASSLGTARRDTQYFGPGTRLTVL.

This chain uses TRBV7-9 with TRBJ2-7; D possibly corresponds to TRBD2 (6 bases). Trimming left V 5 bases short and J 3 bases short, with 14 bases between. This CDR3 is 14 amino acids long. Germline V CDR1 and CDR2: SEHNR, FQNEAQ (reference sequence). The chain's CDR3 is CASSPGGDYYEQYF. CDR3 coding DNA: TGTGCCAGCAGCCCCGGAGGGGATTACTACGAGCAGTACTTC.

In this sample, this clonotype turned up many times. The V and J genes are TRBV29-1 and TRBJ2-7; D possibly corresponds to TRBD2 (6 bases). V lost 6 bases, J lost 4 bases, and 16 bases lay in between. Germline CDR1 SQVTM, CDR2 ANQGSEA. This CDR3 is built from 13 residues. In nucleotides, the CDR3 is TGCAGCGTGGCCGGGAGCCGGCCTTACGAGCAGTACTTC. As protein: CSVAGSRPYEQYF.